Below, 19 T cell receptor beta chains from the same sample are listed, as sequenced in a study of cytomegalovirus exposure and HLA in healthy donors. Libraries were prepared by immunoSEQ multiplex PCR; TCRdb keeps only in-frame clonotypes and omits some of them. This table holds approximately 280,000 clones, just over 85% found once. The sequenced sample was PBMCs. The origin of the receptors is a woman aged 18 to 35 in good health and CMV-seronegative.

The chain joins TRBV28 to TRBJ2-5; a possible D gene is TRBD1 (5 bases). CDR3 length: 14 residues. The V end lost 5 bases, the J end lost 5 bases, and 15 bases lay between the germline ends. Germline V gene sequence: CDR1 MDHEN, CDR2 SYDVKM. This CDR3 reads CASSQFRVRETQYF. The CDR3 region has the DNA TGTGCCAGCAGTCAATTCAGGGTTCGCGAGACCCAGTACTTC.

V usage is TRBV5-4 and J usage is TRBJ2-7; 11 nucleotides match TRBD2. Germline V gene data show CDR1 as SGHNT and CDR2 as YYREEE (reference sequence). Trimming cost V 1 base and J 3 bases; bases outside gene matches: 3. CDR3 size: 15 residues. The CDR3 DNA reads TGTGCCAGCAGCTTGACTAGCGGGAGCGTCTACGAGCAGTACTTC. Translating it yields CASSLTSGSVYEQYF.

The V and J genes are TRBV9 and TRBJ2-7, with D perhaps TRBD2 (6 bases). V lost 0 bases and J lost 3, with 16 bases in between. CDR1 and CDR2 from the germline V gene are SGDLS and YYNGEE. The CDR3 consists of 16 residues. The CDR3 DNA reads TGTGCCAGCAGCGTAGGGGAGGCGTCTAACCTCTACGAGCAGTACTTC. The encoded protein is CASSVGEASNLYEQYF.

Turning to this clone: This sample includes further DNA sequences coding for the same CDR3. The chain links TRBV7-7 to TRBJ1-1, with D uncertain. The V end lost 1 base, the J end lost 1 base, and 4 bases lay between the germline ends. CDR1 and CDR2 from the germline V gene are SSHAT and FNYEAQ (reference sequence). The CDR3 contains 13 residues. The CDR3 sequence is CASSLGQNTEAFF. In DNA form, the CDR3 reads TGTGCCAGCAGCTTAGGGCAGAACACTGAAGCTTTCTTT.

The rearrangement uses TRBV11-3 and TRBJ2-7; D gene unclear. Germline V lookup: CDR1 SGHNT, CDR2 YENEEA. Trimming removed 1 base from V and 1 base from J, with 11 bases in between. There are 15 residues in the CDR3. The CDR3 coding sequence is TGTGCCAGCAGCTTAGCCCGCCGGGTTTCCTACGAGCAGTACTTC. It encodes CASSLARRVSYEQYF.

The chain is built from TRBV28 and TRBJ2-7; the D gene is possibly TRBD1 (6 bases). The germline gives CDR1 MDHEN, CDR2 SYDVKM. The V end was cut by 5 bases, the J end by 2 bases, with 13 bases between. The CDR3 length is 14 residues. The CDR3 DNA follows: TGTGCCAGCAGTACGGCCCAGGGGCCCTACGAGCAGTACTTC. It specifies CASSTAQGPYEQYF. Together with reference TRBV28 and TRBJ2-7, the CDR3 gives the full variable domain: DVKVTQSSRYLVKRTGEKVFLECVQDMDHENMFWYRQDPGLGLRLIYFSYDVKMKEKGDIPEGYSVSREKKERFSLILESASTNQTSMYLCASSTAQGPYEQYFGPGTRLTVT.

In DNA, the CDR3 is TGTGCCAGCAGACTCGGAAGACAGGGGAAGACTGAAGCTTTCTTT. Protein: CASRLGRQGKTEAFF. V usage is TRBV6-5 and J usage is TRBJ1-1; 8 bases agree with TRBD1. V lost 6 bases, J lost 5 bases, and 11 bases stayed unmatched. This CDR3 comprises 15 residues. Germline CDR1 is MNHEY and CDR2 is SVGAGI.

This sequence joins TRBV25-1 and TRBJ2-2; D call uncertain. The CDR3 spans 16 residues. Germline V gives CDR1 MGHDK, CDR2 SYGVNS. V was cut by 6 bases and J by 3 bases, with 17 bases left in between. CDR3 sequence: CASRPQYKTYTGELFF. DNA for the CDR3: TGTGCCAGCAGACCCCAGTACAAAACCTACACCGGGGAGCTGTTTTTT.

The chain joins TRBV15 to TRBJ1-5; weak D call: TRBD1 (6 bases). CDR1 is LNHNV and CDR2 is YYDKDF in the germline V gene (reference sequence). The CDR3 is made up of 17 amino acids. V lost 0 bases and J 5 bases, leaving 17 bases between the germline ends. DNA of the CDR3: TGTGCCACCAGCAGAGACATCTACAGGGATCGGGATCAGCCCCAGCATTTT. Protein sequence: CATSRDIYRDRDQPQHF.

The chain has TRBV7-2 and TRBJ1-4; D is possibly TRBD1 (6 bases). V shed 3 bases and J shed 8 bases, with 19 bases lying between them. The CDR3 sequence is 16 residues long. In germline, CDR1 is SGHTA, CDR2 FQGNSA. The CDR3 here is CASSFRGNRAREKLFF. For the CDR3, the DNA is TGTGCCAGCAGCTTTAGGGGGAACAGGGCTAGAGAAAAACTGTTTTTT.

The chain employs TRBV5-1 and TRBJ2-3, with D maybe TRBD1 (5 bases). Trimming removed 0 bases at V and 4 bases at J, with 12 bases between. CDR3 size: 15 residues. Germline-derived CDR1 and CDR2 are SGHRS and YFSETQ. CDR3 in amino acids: CASSLGQQVPDTQYF. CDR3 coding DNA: TGCGCCAGCAGCTTGGGCCAACAGGTCCCAGATACGCAGTATTTT. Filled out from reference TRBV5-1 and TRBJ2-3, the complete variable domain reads KAGVTQTPRYLIKTRGQQVTLSCSPISGHRSVSWYQQTPGQGLQFLFEYFSETQRNKGNFPGRFSGRQFSNSRSEMNVSTLELGDSALYLCASSLGQQVPDTQYFGPGTRLTVL.

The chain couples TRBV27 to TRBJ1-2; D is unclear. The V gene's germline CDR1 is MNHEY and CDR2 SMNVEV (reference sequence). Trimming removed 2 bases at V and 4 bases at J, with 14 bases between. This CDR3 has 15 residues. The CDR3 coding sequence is TGTGCCAGCAGTTTAGACGCGGGCATGAGCTATGGCTACACCTTC. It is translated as CASSLDAGMSYGYTF.

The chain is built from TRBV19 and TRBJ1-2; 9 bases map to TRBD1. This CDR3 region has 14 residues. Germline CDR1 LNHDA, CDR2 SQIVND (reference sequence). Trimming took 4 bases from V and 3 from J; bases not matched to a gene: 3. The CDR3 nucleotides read TGTGCCAGTAGTAATGACAGGGGGGACTATGGCTACACCTTC. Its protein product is CASSNDRGDYGYTF.

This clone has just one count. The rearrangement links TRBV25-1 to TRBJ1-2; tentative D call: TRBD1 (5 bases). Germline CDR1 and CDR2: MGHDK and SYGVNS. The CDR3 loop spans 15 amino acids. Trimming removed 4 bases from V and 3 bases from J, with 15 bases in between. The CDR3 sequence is CASSAPDRAYYGYTF. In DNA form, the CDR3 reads TGTGCCAGCAGTGCGCCAGACAGAGCCTACTATGGCTACACCTTC.

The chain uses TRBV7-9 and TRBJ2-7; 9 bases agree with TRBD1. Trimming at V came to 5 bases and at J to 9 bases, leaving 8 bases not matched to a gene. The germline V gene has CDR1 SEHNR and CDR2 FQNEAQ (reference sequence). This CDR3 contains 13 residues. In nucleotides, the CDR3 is TGTGCCAGCAGCCGGGACAGGGACTTAGCGCAGTACTTC. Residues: CASSRDRDLAQYF.

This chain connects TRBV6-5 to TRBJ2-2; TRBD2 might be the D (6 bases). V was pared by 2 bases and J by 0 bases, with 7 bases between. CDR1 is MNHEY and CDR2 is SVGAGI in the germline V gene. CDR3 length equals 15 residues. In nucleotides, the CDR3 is TGTGCCAGCAGTTACCTAGCGCCGAACACCGGGGAGCTGTTTTTT. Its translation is CASSYLAPNTGELFF.

The CDR3 DNA reads as TGCAGCGGGGGGGAGAGCTCCTACAATGAGCAGTTCTTC. Translation: CSGGESSYNEQFF. The chain recombines TRBV29-1 with TRBJ2-1; D possibly corresponds to TRBD2 (6 bases). V dropped 7 bases and J dropped 0 bases, with 10 bases sitting between them. Germline values: CDR1 SQVTM, CDR2 ANQGSEA. This CDR3 comprises 13 residues.

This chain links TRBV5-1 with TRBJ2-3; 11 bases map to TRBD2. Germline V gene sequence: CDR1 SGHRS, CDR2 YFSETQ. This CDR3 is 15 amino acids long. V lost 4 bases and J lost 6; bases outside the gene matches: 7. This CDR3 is CASSPTSGSMDTQYF. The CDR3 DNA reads TGCGCCAGCAGCCCCACTAGCGGGAGTATGGATACGCAGTATTTT.

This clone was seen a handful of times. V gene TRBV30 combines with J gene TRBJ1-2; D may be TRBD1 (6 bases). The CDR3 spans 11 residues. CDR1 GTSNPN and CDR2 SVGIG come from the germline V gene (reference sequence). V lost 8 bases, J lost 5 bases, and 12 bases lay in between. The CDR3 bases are TGTGCCGGAACAGGGAAATATGGCTACACCTTC. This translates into CAGTGKYGYTF.